A selection of T cell receptor beta chains follows, all from one sample in a study of breast tumors, draining lymph nodes, adjacent tissues. MiXCR was run by TCRdb on the multiplex PCR reads, yielding one entry per CDR3 protein. The sample contains about 89,000 distinct CDR3 sequences, roughly 29% of which appear only once. Sequenced input: axillary lymph node tissue. All receptors come from a female donor with breast cancer. Some clones in this sample may be carry-over from other donors' samples. The CDR3 runs from the conserved cysteine through the conserved F or W. Fields, in order: V gene, J gene, D gene, clone size, CDR3 protein, CDR3 DNA. A D gene is named only where the DNA matches it firmly. Clone size appears in some rows only: once, few, many, or a class for an expanded clone.

>TRBV4-2|TRBJ2-3|NA|many
CASSQDGGRDTQYF
TGTGCCAGCAGCCAAGATGGCGGCAGAGATACGCAGTATTTT
>TRBV24-1|TRBJ2-3|TRBD2|many
CATSDPLIAGITDTQYF
TGTGCCACCAGTGATCCTTTGATAGCGGGGATCACAGATACGCAGTATTTT
>TRBV4-1|TRBJ2-3|NA|NA
CASSQAMGDTQYF
TGCGCCAGCAGCCAAGCAATGGGGGATACGCAGTATTTT
>TRBV7-2|TRBJ1-2|NA|many
CASSLYGGNANYGYTF
TGTGCCAGCAGCTTATACGGGGGGAATGCTAACTATGGCTACACCTTC
>TRBV4-3|TRBJ2-6|NA|many
CASSQGHRGPGGANVLTF
TGCGCCAGCAGCCAAGGTCACAGAGGGCCTGGTGGGGCCAACGTCCTGACTTTC
>TRBV7-2|TRBJ1-2|NA|many
CASSFVSGYGYTF
TGTGCCAGCAGCTTTGTCAGCGGCTATGGCTACACCTTC
>TRBV6-5|TRBJ2-3|TRBD1|NA
CASSYETGGPDTQYF
TGTGCCAGCAGTTATGAGACAGGGGGACCAGATACGCAGTATTTT
>TRBV6-2/TRBV6-3|TRBJ2-2|TRBD1|many
CASSYFGTDTGELFF
TGTGCCAGCAGTTACTTCGGGACAGACACCGGGGAGCTGTTTTTT
>TRBV6-5|TRBJ2-5|NA|many
CASSYSTSIRETQYF
TGTGCCAGCAGTTACTCGACTAGTATACGAGAGACCCAGTACTTC
>TRBV19|TRBJ1-3|NA|many
CASSITGLGSGNTIYF
TGTGCCAGTAGTATAACTGGTTTGGGCTCTGGAAACACCATATATTTT
>TRBV20-1|TRBJ1-2|NA|many
CSASPQGGARGYTF
TGCAGTGCTAGTCCACAAGGAGGAGCTAGGGGCTACACCTTC
>TRBV11-3|TRBJ1-1|TRBD1|few
CASSLGKGGWTEAFF
TGTGCCAGCAGCCTGGGAAAAGGGGGCTGGACTGAAGCTTTCTTT
>TRBV5-5|TRBJ2-2|NA|few
CASSPRTVNTGELFF
TGTGCCAGCAGCCCCCGGACAGTAAACACCGGGGAGCTGTTTTTT
>TRBV6-5|TRBJ2-5|NA|NA
CASGRPRETQYF
TGTGCCAGCGGGCGTCCCAGAGAGACCCAGTACTTC
>TRBV7-9|TRBJ2-3|NA|many
CASMPGQPIGTQYF
TGTGCCAGCATGCCGGGACAACCCATCGGTACGCAGTATTTT
>TRBV11-2|TRBJ2-4|NA|NA
CASSLEDNIQYF
TGTGCCAGCAGCTTAGAAGACAACATTCAGTACTTC
>TRBV7-9|TRBJ1-6|NA|many
CASSIGGPLGSPLHF
TGTGCCAGCAGCATCGGGGGACCGTTAGGATCACCCCTCCACTTT
>TRBV19|TRBJ2-6|NA|many
CASSIDRGGRPYSGATVLTF
TGTGCCAGTAGTATAGATCGTGGGGGCAGGCCCTACTCTGGGGCCACCGTCCTGACTTTC
>TRBV27|TRBJ2-1|NA|few
CASSLYPLNRVYNEQFF
TGTGCCAGCAGTTTATACCCCCTTAACAGGGTCTACAATGAGCAGTTCTTC
>TRBV24-1|TRBJ1-5|NA|many
CATSDLRTANGGNQPQHF
TGTGCCACCAGTGATTTGAGGACAGCCAACGGTGGCAATCAGCCCCAGCATTTT
>TRBV18|TRBJ1-5|NA|many
CASSPNEGVSQPQHF
TGTGCCAGCTCACCAAATGAAGGGGTGAGCCAGCCCCAGCATTTT
>TRBV7-9|TRBJ2-4|NA|many
CASSSRTDRDQYF
TGTGCCAGCAGCTCTCGAACCGACCGGGACCAGTACTTC
>TRBV6-1|TRBJ1-3|TRBD1|many
CASARRQGSGNTIYF
TGTGCCAGCGCAAGACGACAGGGTTCTGGAAACACCATATATTTT
>TRBV20-1|TRBJ2-7|NA|few
CSARPGLDEQYF
TGCAGTGCTAGGCCGGGACTGGACGAGCAGTACTTC
>TRBV3-1|TRBJ1-2|TRBD1|many
CASSPWTGEHHGYTF
TGTGCCAGCAGCCCTTGGACAGGAGAGCATCATGGCTACACCTTC
>TRBV11-3|TRBJ2-7|NA|many
CASSFSGAFEQYF
TGTGCCAGCAGCTTCTCGGGAGCCTTCGAGCAGTACTTC
>TRBV4-3|TRBJ2-5|NA|few
CASSQDRSAYQETQYF
TGCGCCAGCAGCCAAGATCGTTCGGCCTACCAAGAGACCCAGTACTTC
>TRBV7-2|TRBJ1-1|NA|many
CASSLARGQNTEAFF
TGTGCCAGCAGCTTAGCGCGAGGGCAGAACACTGAAGCTTTCTTT
>TRBV24-1|TRBJ2-5|NA|many
CATSDLLETGVGETQYF
TGTGCCACCAGTGACTTATTGGAGACGGGAGTCGGGGAGACCCAGTACTTC
>TRBV5-1|TRBJ2-2|NA|many
CASSLDSNTGELFF
TGCGCCAGCAGCTTGGACAGCAACACCGGGGAGCTGTTTTTT
>TRBV7-9|TRBJ2-7|TRBD2|NA
CASSSGRGVNEQYF
TGTGCCAGCAGCTCGGGTCGGGGGGTGAACGAGCAGTACTTC
>TRBV6-1|TRBJ2-1|TRBD1|many
CASTIGQGSNEQFF
TGTGCCAGTACAATCGGACAGGGTAGCAATGAGCAGTTCTTC
>TRBV19|TRBJ2-1|NA|many
CASGRSSYNEQFF
TGTGCCAGTGGTCGGAGCTCCTACAATGAGCAGTTCTTC
>TRBV7-2|TRBJ2-1|TRBD2|many
CASSRDYKGNFF
TGTGCCAGCAGCCGGGACTATAAGGGGAACTTCTTC
>TRBV15|TRBJ1-1|NA|many
CATSRGTTVNTEAFF
TGTGCCACCAGCAGAGGGACGACAGTGAACACTGAAGCTTTCTTT
>TRBV5-1|TRBJ1-5|NA|many
CASSPSGGSNQPQHF
TGCGCCAGCAGCCCCTCGGGTGGGAGCAATCAGCCCCAGCATTTT
>TRBV20-1|TRBJ1-2|NA|many
CSARLPGAAHGYTF
TGCAGTGCTAGACTGCCTGGGGCCGCCCATGGCTACACCTTC
>TRBV12-3/TRBV12-4|TRBJ2-1|TRBD2|NA
CASSSYGLAGVGEQFF
TGTGCCAGCAGTTCATACGGACTAGCGGGAGTGGGTGAGCAGTTCTTC
>TRBV7-8|TRBJ1-4|NA|many
CASSLAGGIGLNEKLFF
TGTGCCAGCAGCTTAGCGGGCGGAATCGGCCTTAATGAAAAACTGTTTTTT
>TRBV3-1|TRBJ2-3|NA|many
CASSPGLQGDTQYF
TGTGCCAGCAGCCCCGGACTACAAGGGGATACGCAGTATTTT
>TRBV14|TRBJ2-7|NA|many
CASSLVSYEQYF
TGTGCCAGCAGCCTTGTATCCTACGAGCAGTACTTC
>TRBV30|TRBJ2-6|NA|many
CAWSGQPLVLTF
TGTGCCTGGAGTGGACAGCCCCTCGTCCTGACTTTC
>TRBV4-1|TRBJ2-1|NA|many
CASSQDTSFNNEQFF
TGCGCCAGCAGCCAAGATACGTCTTTTAACAATGAGCAGTTCTTC
>TRBV5-1|TRBJ1-1|TRBD1|few
CASSLDRGPTEAFF
TGCGCCAGCAGCTTAGACAGGGGTCCCACTGAAGCTTTCTTT
>TRBV20-1|TRBJ2-7|TRBD2|many
CSAPLAGGPDEQYF
TGCAGTGCGCCGCTAGCGGGAGGGCCGGACGAGCAGTACTTC
>TRBV7-9|TRBJ2-2|TRBD2|many
CASRPGGTGELFF
TGTGCCAGCAGACCCGGGGGGACCGGGGAGCTGTTTTTT